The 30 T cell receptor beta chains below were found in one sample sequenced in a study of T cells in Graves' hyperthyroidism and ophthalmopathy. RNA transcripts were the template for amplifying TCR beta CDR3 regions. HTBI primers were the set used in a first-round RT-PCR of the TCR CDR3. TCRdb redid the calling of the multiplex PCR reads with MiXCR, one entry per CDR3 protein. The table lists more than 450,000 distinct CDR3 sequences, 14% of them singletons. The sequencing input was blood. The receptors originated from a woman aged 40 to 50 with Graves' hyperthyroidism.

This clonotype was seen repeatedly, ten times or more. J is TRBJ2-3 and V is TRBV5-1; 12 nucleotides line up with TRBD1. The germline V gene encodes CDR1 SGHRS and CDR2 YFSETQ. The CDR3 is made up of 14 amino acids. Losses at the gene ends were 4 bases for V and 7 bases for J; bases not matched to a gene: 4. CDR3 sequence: CASSEGQGANTQYF. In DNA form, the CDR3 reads TGCGCCAGCAGCGAGGGACAGGGGGCAAATACGCAGTATTTT.

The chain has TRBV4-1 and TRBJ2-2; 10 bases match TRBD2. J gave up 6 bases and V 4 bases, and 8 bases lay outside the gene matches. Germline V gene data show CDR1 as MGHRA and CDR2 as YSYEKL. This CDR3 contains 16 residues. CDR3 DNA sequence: TGCGCCAGCAGCCCCCTAGCGGGAGCGATTGCCGGGGAGCTGTTTTTT. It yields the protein CASSPLAGAIAGELFF.

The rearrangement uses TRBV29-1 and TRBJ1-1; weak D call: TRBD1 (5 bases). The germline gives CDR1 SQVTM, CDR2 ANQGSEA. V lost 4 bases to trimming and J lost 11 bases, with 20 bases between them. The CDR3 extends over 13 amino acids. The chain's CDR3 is CSVVVSGTEVAFF. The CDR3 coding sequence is TGCAGCGTTGTTGTTTCGGGGACGGAAGTTGCTTTCTTT. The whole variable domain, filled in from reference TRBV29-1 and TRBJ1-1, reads SAVISQKPSRDICQRGTSLTIQCQVDSQVTMMFWYRQQPGQSLTLIATANQGSEATYESGFVIDKFPISRPNLTFSTLTVSNMSPEDSSIYLCSVVVSGTEVAFFGQGTRLTVV.

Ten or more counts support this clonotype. The CDR3 loop is CAIGARQGGTEAFF. The CDR3 DNA sequence: TGTGCCATCGGAGCCAGACAGGGGGGTACTGAAGCTTTCTTT. The chain is built from TRBV10-3 and TRBJ1-1, with TRBD1 matching 9 bases. J lost 5 bases, V lost 8 bases, and 9 bases had no gene match. The CDR3 contains 14 residues. Germline assignment: CDR1 ENHRY and CDR2 SYGVKD.

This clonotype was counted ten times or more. DNA of the CDR3: TGTGCCAGCAGCTTGATCGGACAGGGAATCCTCACAGATACGCAGTATTTT. It translates to CASSLIGQGILTDTQYF. The chain carries TRBV5-6 and TRBJ2-3; 8 bases map to TRBD1. This CDR3 region has 17 residues. Losses at the gene ends were 1 base for V and 2 bases for J; bases not matched to a gene: 9. Germline CDR1 reads SGHDT; CDR2 reads YYEEEE.

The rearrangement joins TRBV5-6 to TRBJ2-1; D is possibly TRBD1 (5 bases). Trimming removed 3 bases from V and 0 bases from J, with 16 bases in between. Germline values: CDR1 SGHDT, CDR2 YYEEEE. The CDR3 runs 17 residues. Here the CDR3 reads CASSYFLDSSSYNEQFF. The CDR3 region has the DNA TGTGCCAGCAGCTATTTTTTAGACAGCAGCTCCTACAATGAGCAGTTCTTC. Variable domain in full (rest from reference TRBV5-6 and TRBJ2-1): DAGVTQSPTHLIKTRGQQVTLRCSPKSGHDTVSWYQQALGQGPQFIFQYYEEEERQRGNFPDRFSGHQFPNYSSELNVNALLLGDSALYLCASSYFLDSSSYNEQFFGPGTRLTVL.

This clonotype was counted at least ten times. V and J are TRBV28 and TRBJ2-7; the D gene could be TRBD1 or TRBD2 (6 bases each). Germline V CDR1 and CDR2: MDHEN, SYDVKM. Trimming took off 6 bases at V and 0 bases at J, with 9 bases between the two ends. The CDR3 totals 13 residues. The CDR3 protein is CASRGGGSYEQYF. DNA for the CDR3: TGTGCCAGCAGAGGGGGAGGCTCCTACGAGCAGTACTTC.

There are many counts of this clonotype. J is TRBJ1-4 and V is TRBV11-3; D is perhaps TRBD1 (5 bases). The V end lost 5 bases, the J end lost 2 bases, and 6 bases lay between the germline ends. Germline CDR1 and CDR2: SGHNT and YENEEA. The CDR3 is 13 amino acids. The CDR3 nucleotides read TGTGCCAGCAGCCGGGACACTAATGAAAAACTGTTTTTT. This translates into CASSRDTNEKLFF.

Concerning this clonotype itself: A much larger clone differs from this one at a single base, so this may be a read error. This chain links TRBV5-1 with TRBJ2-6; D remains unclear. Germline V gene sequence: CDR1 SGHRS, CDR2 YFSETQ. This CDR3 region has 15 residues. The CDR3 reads CASNLDVYGANVLTF. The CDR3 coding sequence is TGCGCCAGCAACTTGGACGTATATGGGGCCAACGTCCTGACTTTC.

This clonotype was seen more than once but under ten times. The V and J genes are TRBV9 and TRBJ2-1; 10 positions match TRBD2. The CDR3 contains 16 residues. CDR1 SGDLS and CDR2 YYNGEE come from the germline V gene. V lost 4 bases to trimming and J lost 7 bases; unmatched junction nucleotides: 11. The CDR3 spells CASSLLAGGGGNEQFF. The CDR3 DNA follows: TGTGCCAGCAGCCTATTAGCGGGAGGCGGGGGAAATGAGCAGTTCTTC.

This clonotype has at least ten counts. The CDR3 loop is CAWSVQAYYGYTF. The CDR3 DNA reads as TGTGCCTGGAGTGTACAGGCGTACTATGGCTACACCTTC. J is TRBJ1-2 and V is TRBV30; TRBD1 is a possible D gene (5 bases). Deletions cut 0 bases from V and 3 bases from J, with 8 bases between. In germline, CDR1 is GTSNPN, CDR2 SVGIG (reference sequence). This CDR3 has 13 amino acids.

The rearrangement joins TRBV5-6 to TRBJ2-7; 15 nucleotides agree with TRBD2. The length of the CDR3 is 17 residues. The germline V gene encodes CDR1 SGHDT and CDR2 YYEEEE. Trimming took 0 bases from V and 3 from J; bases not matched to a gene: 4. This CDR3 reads CASSLGTSGRAVYEQYF. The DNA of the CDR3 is TGTGCCAGCAGCTTGGGGACTAGCGGGAGGGCCGTCTACGAGCAGTACTTC.

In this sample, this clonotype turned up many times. CDR3 sequence: CASSPSAEQGSSYEQYF. The CDR3 DNA follows: TGTGCCAGCAGTCCTTCCGCGGAGCAGGGAAGCTCCTACGAGCAGTACTTC. The chain is built from TRBV28 and TRBJ2-7, with D tentatively TRBD1 (5 bases). CDR3 length: 17 amino acids. With 5 bases removed from V and 0 bases from J, the gap between germline ends came to 20 bases. Looked up from germline, CDR1 is MDHEN and CDR2 is SYDVKM.

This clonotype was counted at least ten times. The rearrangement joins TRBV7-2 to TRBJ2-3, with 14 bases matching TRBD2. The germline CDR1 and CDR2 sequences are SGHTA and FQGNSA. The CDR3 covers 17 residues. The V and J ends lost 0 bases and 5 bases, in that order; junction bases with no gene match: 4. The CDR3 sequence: CASSLARGLAGEDTQYF. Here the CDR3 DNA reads TGTGCCAGCAGCTTAGCTAGGGGACTAGCGGGAGAAGATACGCAGTATTTT. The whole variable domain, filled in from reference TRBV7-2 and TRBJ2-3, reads GAGVSQSPSNKVTEKGKDVELRCDPISGHTALYWYRQSLGQGLEFLIYFQGNSAPDKSGLPSDRFSAERTGGSVSTLTIQRTQQEDSAVYLCASSLARGLAGEDTQYFGPGTRLTVL.

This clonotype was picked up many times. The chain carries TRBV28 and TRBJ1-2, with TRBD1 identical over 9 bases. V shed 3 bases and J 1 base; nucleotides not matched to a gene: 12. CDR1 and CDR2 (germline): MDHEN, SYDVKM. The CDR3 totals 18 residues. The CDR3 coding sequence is TGTGCCAGCAGTTTCCGGTTTCTCGGGACAGGGTTTAACTATGGCTACACCTTC. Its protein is CASSFRFLGTGFNYGYTF.

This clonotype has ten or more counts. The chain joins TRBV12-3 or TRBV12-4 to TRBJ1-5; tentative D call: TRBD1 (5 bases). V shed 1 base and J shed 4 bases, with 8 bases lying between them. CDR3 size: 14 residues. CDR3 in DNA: TGTGCCAGCAGTTTAGTGGAGGGGAATCAGCCCCAGCATTTT. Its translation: CASSLVEGNQPQHF.

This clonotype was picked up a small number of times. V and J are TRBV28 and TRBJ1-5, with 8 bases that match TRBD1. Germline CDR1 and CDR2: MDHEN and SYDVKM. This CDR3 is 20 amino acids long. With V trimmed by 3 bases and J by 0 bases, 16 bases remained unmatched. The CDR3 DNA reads TGTGCCAGCAGTTTTAGGGGGGCCGGGACAGGCATTTATAGCAATCAGCCCCAGCATTTT. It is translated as CASSFRGAGTGIYSNQPQHF.

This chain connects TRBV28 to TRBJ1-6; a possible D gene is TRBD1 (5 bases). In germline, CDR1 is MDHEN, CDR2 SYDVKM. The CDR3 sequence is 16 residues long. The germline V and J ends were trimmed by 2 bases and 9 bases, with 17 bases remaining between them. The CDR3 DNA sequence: TGTGCCAGCAGTTTAACGGGTGTGGGGGTTACTTCACCCCTCCACTTT. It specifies CASSLTGVGVTSPLHF.

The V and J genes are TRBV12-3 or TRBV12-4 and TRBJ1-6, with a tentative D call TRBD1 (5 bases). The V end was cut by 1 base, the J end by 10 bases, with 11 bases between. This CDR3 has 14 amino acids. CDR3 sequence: CASSLEREGSPLHF. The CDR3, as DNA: TGTGCCAGCAGTTTAGAGAGGGAGGGGTCACCCCTCCACTTT.

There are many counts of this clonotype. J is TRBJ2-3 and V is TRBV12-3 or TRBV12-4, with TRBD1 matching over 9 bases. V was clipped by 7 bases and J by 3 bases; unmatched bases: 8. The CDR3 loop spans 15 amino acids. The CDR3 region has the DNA TGTGCCAGCAACCCCGGGACAGGGTGGACAGATACGCAGTATTTT. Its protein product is CASNPGTGWTDTQYF.

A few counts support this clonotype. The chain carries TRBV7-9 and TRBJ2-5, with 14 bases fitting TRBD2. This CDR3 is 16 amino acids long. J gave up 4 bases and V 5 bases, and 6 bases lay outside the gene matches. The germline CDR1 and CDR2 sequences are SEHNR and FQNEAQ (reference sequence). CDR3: CASSRPGLAGAETQYF. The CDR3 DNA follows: TGTGCCAGCAGCCGACCGGGACTAGCGGGAGCAGAGACCCAGTACTTC.

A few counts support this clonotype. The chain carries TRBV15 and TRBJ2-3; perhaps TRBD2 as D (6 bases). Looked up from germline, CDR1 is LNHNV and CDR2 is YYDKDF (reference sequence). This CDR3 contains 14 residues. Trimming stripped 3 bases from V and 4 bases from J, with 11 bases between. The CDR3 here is CATSSSSGADTQYF. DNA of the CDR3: TGTGCCACCAGCAGCAGTAGCGGAGCAGATACGCAGTATTTT.

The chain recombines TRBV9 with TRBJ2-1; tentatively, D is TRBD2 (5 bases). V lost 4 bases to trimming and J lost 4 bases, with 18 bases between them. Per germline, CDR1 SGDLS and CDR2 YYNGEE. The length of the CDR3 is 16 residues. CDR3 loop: CASSLTGIPQYNEQFF. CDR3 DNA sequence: TGTGCCAGCAGCCTCACCGGGATTCCTCAATACAATGAGCAGTTCTTC.

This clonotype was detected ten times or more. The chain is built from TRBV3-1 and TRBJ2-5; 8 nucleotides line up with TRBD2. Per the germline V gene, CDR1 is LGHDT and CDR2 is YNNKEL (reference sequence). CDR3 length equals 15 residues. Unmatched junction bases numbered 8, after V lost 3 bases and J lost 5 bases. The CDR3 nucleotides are TGTGCCAGCAGCCACGGGAGGGCAGAATTGGAGACCCAGTACTTC. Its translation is CASSHGRAELETQYF.

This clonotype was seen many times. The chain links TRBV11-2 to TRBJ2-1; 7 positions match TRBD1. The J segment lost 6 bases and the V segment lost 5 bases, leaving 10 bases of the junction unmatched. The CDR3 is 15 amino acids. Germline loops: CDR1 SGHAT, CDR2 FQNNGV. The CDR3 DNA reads TGTGCCAGCAGCACCCTCGGGACAGTCACCAATGAGCAGTTCTTC. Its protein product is CASSTLGTVTNEQFF.

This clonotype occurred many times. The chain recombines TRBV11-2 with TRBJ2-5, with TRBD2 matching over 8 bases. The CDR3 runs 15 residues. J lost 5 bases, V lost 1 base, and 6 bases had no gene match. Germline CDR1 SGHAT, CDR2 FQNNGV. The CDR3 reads CASSLGSSGSETQYF. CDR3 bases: TGTGCCAGCAGCTTAGGTTCGAGCGGGAGTGAGACCCAGTACTTC.

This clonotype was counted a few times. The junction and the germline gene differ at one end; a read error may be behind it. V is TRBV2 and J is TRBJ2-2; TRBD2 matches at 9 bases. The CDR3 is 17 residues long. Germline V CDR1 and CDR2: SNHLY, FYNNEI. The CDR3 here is CASGEWLAGPNTGELFF. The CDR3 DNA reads TGTGCCAGCGGTGAGTGGCTAGCGGGACCGAACACCGGGGAGCTGTTTTTT.

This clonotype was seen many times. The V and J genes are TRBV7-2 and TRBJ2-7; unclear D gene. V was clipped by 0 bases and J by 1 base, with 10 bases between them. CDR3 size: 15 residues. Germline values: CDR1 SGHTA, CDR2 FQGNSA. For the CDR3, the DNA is TGTGCCAGCAGCTTAGCGTACGGCAAGTCCTACGAGCAGTACTTC. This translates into CASSLAYGKSYEQYF.

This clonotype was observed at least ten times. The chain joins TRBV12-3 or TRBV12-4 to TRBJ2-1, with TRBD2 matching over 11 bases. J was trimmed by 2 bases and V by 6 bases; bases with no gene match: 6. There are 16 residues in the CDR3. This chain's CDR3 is CASRLAGVRAYNEQFF. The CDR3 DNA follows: TGTGCCAGCAGACTAGCGGGAGTAAGGGCCTACAATGAGCAGTTCTTC.

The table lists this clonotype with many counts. CDR3 amino acids: CATSTGSYFSGNTIYF. Written as DNA, the CDR3 is TGTGCCACCAGCACCGGCAGCTACTTCTCTGGAAACACCATATATTTT. This chain joins TRBV15 and TRBJ1-3; D is uncertain. The CDR3 loop spans 16 amino acids. Looked up from germline, CDR1 is LNHNV and CDR2 is YYDKDF (reference sequence). The ends were cut back, 4 bases at V and 0 bases at J, with 13 bases in the middle.